This TCR beta chain was sequenced in a study of T cell responses to AZD1222 COVID-19 vaccine. CDR3 length equals 15 residues. CDR1 is KGHDR and CDR2 is SFDVKD in the germline V gene. J was trimmed by 2 bases and V by 4 bases; bases with no gene match: 4. The protocol was immunoSEQ multiplex PCR, while the TCRdb copy is restricted to in-frame clones and leaves out a portion. The repertoire holds 90,000 to 120,000 clones, with approximately 90% as singletons. This sequence originates from an adult who received the AZD1222 COVID-19 vaccine. Sequences were derived from peripheral blood, sampled 28 days after the second AZD1222 dose. The chain uses TRBV24-1 and TRBJ2-1; 7 bases fit TRBD1. CDR3 loop: CATSDQGVPYNEQFF. CDR3 nucleotide sequence: TGTGCCACCAGTGACCAGGGGGTACCCTACAATGAGCAGTTCTTC.